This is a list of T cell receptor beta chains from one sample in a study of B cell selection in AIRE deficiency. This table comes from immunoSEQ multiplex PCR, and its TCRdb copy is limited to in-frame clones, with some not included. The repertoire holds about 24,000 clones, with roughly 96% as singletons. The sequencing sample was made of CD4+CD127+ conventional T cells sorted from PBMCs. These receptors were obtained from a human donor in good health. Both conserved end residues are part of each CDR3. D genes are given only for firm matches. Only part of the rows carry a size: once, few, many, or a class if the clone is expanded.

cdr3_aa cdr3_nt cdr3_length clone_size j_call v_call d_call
CASSIVTGGSDSPLHF TGTGCCAGTAGTATAGTCACAGGGGGCTCGGATTCACCCCTCCACTTT 16 - TRBJ1-6 TRBV19 TRBD1
CASSSGHPNSPLHF TGTGCCAGCAGCTCCGGACATCCTAATTCACCCCTCCACTTT 14 - TRBJ1-6 TRBV6-5 -
CASSQDQLAGGTDTQYF TGTGCCAGCAGCCAAGATCAACTAGCGGGGGGCACAGATACGCAGTATTTT 17 - TRBJ2-3 TRBV4-2 TRBD2
CASSARDRAYSPLHF TGTGCCAGCAGCGCCAGGGACAGGGCCTACTCACCCCTCCACTTT 15 - TRBJ1-6 TRBV9 TRBD1
CASSFGGDLETQYF TGTGCCAGCAGCTTTGGGGGGGATTTGGAGACCCAGTACTTC 14 - TRBJ2-5 TRBV7-9 TRBD2
CASSPRQFEAFF TGTGCCAGTAGTCCCCGACAGTTTGAAGCTTTCTTT 12 - TRBJ1-1 TRBV19 -
CASSAGTSYEQYF TGTGCCAGCAGTGCCGGGACCTCCTACGAGCAGTACTTC 13 - TRBJ2-7 TRBV6-1 -
CATGGQSPRGYTF TGTGCCACCGGGGGACAGTCCCCGCGCGGCTACACCTTC 13 - TRBJ1-2 TRBV6-5 TRBD1
CASSLATGPAGGRTDTQYF TGTGCCAGCAGCTTAGCGACGGGTCCGGCAGGGGGTCGGACAGATACGCAGTATTTT 19 - TRBJ2-3 TRBV7-2 TRBD1
CASSFSSSTDTQYF TGCGCCAGCAGCTTTTCGTCTAGCACAGATACGCAGTATTTT 14 - TRBJ2-3 TRBV5-1 -
CATSRGRTSGTYNEQFF TGTGCCACCAGCAGAGGCCGGACTAGCGGGACCTACAATGAGCAGTTCTTC 17 - TRBJ2-1 TRBV15 TRBD2
CSVENSGTGGDGYTF TGCAGCGTTGAAAACTCTGGGACAGGGGGCGACGGCTACACCTTC 15 - TRBJ1-2 TRBV29-1 TRBD1
CASSQALGPQNTGELFF TGTGCCAGCAGCCAAGCTCTAGGACCGCAGAACACCGGGGAGCTGTTTTTT 17 - TRBJ2-2 TRBV4-2 -
CASSSNTGELFF TGTGCCAGCAGCTCAAACACCGGGGAGCTGTTTTTT 12 - TRBJ2-2 TRBV7-3 -
CASSLDRGQETQYF TGCGCCAGCAGCTTGGACAGGGGCCAAGAGACCCAGTACTTC 14 - TRBJ2-5 TRBV5-1 TRBD1
CASSSLGRGKWQFF TGTGCCAGCAGTTCCCTAGGACGGGGGAAGTGGCAGTTCTTC 14 once TRBJ2-1 TRBV27 -
CASRDEPQHF TGTGCCAGCAGAGATGAGCCCCAGCATTTT 10 few TRBJ1-5 TRBV9 -
CASSTKLEYNEQFF TGTGCCAGTAGTACCAAACTAGAGTACAATGAGCAGTTCTTC 14 - TRBJ2-1 TRBV19 -
CASSARKGAGELFF TGTGCCAGCAGCGCACGCAAGGGGGCCGGGGAGCTGTTTTTT 14 - TRBJ2-2 TRBV9 -
CSARTGGETQYF TGCAGCGCTCGAACAGGGGGGGAGACCCAGTACTTC 12 - TRBJ2-5 TRBV29-1 TRBD1
CASSDWDEQYF TGTGCCAGCAGCGACTGGGACGAGCAGTACTTC 11 - TRBJ2-7 TRBV6-5 -
CASSPGISSYEQYF TGTGCCAGCTCACCGGGGATTAGCTCCTACGAGCAGTACTTC 14 - TRBJ2-7 TRBV18 -
CASNRLAGPNEQFF TGTGCCAGCAACCGACTAGCGGGACCCAATGAGCAGTTCTTC 14 - TRBJ2-1 TRBV9 TRBD2